This T cell receptor (beta chain) was captured by sequencing in a study of T cell responses to AZD1222 COVID-19 vaccine (dated by TCRdb to the early 2020s). Broadly, across the study: TCR sequencing was performed for 230 to 250 trial participants, of whom about 200 were given two doses of AZD1222 and 26 were given two doses of MenACWY control vaccine. Enrollment into the trials was organized by age into subgroups of 18-55, 56-69 and 70-plus years, and those subgroups contained about 160, 30 and 59 TCR-sequenced participants, respectively. Findings and caveats that apply to the study as a whole: Conclusions about previously exposed vaccinees are limited because only 6 or 7 AZD1222 recipients were SARS-CoV-2 seropositive at baseline. Spike-specific TCR breadth and depth rose significantly after two AZD1222 doses compared with day 0 and with MenACWY recipients. CD4 TCRs associated with the vaccine covered the entire spike protein, and the dominant responses were in regions 160-218 and 743-854. Epitopes outside the regions mutated in the B.1.351 and B.1.1.7 variants were reportedly recognized by nearly half of the unique spike-specific TCRs. In the small 56-69-year group, the increase in depth fell short of significance, most likely because of low power. Because no samples from the day 14 peak response were available, repertoires could be characterized only after the peak T cell response. Participants were mostly white British and included more females than males, and it was suggested by the authors that clonal diversity may have been underestimated.

The CDR3 regions of human TCRbeta chains were analyzed by immunosequencing. For the original study's pipeline: TCRs in the repertoires were compared against a reference library of SARS-CoV-2-specific TCRs that had been generated with the MIRA antigen-specificity platform. Breadth was defined as the fraction of unique TCRs that were SARS-CoV-2-associated. Depth was defined as the fraction of total T cells that were SARS-CoV-2-associated. Using the MIRA data, every spike-specific TCR was mapped to the spike region that the TCR reacted to and assigned to either a CD4 or a CD8 class. Log10-transformed breadth and depth values were compared by one-way ANOVA with Sidak's multiple comparisons tests. Imported from immuneACCESS, the table was reduced by TCRdb to in-frame sequences with V and J called. These copies leave out some clones; in studies compared against another copy, an unresolved V gene accounts for under half, and the cause of the remainder is not known. V, J and clone size reflect that table, while D and trimming were determined from the DNA. This sample gives tens of thousands of clones in total; roughly nine tenths of them show up just once. The ten largest make up roughly 31% of the sample.

Read against the paper, the sample's time point label means: about 28 days (+/-7) after the second vaccine dose. AZD1222 recipients whose second dose came at about 4 weeks and those whose second dose came at about 12 weeks were combined into one group, since spike-specific TCR depth and breadth did not differ between the two schedules. The vaccinee samples were drawn from two UK trials, COV001 and COV002, one of which was a single-blind randomized controlled phase 2/3 trial testing AZD1222 (ChAdOx1 nCoV-19) in healthy adults. Trial participant PBMC samples were collected at day 0 and day 28 after the second dose for TCRbeta chain sequencing. This clone was counted a single time. This receptor's antigen is unknown. No base qualities exist here, and no much larger clone lies one base off it. The material was peripheral blood, obtained 28 days after the second AZD1222 dose. The clonotype was recovered from an adult who received the AZD1222 COVID-19 vaccine.

The DNA sequence reads TGTGCCAGCAGTCAGAGGGGGTACTATGGCTACACCTTC. The translation is CASSQRGYYGYTF. This sequence uses TRBV11-3 and TRBJ1-2; matching of 6 bases hints at TRBD1 as the D gene. V is pared back by 6 bases and J by 3 bases, with 11 bases lying between the germline termini. Reading from cysteine to phenylalanine, the CDR3 counts 13 amino acids. Only the CDR3 part of the read is kept: 39 bases, read in frame from the first base. The germline V gene provides CDR1 SGHNT and CDR2 YENEEA. Reference TRBV11-3 and TRBJ1-2 proteins supply the regions before and after the CDR3; the full variable domain is: EAGVVQSPRYKIIEKKQPVAFWCNPISGHNTLYWYLQNLGQGPELLIRYENEEAVDDSQLPKDRFSAERLKGVDSTLKIQPAELGDSAVYLCASSQRGYYGYTFGSGTRLTVV.